The T cell receptor (beta chain) described here comes from a study of patients and donors after allogeneic stem cell transplantation. A single record per CDR3 protein comes from TCRdb applying MiXCR to the RT-PCR reads. The sample lists roughly 230,000 distinct CDR3 sequences, roughly 14% occurring once. Losses at the gene ends were 0 bases for V and 3 bases for J; bases not matched to a gene: 4. The CDR3 is 16 residues long. From germline, CDR1 is KGHDR and CDR2 SFDVKD. The clonotype originates from a human donor who was either an allogeneic HSCT recipient or a stem cell or donor lymphocyte infusion donor (not recorded which). It is not recorded whose cells these are; they may come from a transplant donor. Sequences were obtained from blood, either unsorted or a sorted T cell fraction (not recorded which). The rearrangement links TRBV24-1 to TRBJ2-3, with 8 bases matching TRBD2. This CDR3 is CATSDLSGSGTDTQYF. The CDR3 bases are TGTGCCACCAGTGATTTGAGCGGGAGTGGAACAGATACGCAGTATTTT.